A single TCR beta chain is shown here with its context. The sample is drawn from a study of blood T cell repertoires in COVID-19. Germline V gene sequence: CDR1 LNHDA, CDR2 SQIVND (reference sequence). The V and J ends lost 5 bases and 0 bases respectively, with 10 bases between them. The CDR3 spans 14 residues. Assay used: immunoSEQ multiplex PCR; TCRdb lists only in-frame clones, some missing. The table has about 210,000 clones, around 81% seen once. The TCR was taken from a woman in her forties or fifties with acute COVID-19. The chain carries TRBV19 and TRBJ1-1; D is uncertain. Sequencing used PBMCs or T cells enriched from blood (not recorded which). Here the CDR3 DNA reads TGTGCCAGTAGTCCTACCGCCCTGAACACTGAAGCTTTCTTT. This translates into CASSPTALNTEAFF.